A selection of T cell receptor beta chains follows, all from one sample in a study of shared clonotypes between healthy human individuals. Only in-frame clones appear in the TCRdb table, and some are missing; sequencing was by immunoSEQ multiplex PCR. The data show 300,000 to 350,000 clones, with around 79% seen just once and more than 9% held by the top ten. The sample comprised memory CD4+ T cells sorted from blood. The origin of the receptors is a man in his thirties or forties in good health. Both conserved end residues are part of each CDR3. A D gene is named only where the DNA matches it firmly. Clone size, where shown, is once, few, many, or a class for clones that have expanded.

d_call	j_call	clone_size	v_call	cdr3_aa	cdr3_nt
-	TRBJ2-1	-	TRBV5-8	CASSSQGYNEQFF	TGTGCCAGCAGCTCCCAGGGTTACAATGAGCAGTTCTTC
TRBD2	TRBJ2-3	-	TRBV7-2	CASRVAGGQEDTQYF	TGTGCCAGCAGAGTAGCGGGAGGGCAGGAAGATACGCAGTATTTT
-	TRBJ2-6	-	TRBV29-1	CSVSTEISSGANVLTF	TGCAGCGTTTCGACAGAAATTAGCTCTGGGGCCAACGTCCTGACTTTC
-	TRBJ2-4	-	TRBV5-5	CASSSGTNQNIQYF	TGTGCCAGCAGCTCCGGGACGAACCAAAACATTCAGTACTTC
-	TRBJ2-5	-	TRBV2	CASSVRGLKGETQYF	TGTGCCAGCAGTGTCCGTGGGCTAAAGGGAGAGACCCAGTACTTC
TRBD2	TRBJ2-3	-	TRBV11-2	CASSIQAGGFVTDTQYF	TGTGCCAGCAGCATACAAGCGGGAGGCTTCGTTACAGATACGCAGTATTTT
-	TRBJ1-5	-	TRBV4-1	CASSQVGGLAYQGNQPQHF	TGCGCCAGCAGCCAAGTGGGAGGGCTGGCATATCAAGGCAATCAGCCCCAGCATTTT
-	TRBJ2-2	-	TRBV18	CASSPRGGGELFF	TGTGCCAGCTCACCACGTGGGGGCGGGGAGCTGTTTTTT
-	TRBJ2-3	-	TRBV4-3	CASSQIDSNTDTQYF	TGCGCCAGCAGCCAAATCGACAGTAACACAGATACGCAGTATTTT
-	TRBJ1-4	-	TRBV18	CASQVGQPNEKLFF	TGTGCCAGCCAGGTGGGGCAGCCTAATGAAAAACTGTTTTTT
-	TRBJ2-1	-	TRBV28	CASSLGGPNEQFF	TGTGCCAGCAGTCTTGGCGGGCCTAATGAGCAGTTCTTC
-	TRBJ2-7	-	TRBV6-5	CATLRGGGYEQYF	TGTGCCACCTTGAGAGGGGGTGGGTACGAGCAGTACTTC
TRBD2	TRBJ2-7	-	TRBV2	CASSEALSGSFEQYF	TGTGCCAGCAGTGAAGCGCTTAGCGGGAGCTTCGAGCAGTACTTC
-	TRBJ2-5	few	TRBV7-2	CASSYRSPETQYF	TGTGCCAGCAGCTACAGATCCCCAGAGACCCAGTACTTC
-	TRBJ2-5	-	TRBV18	CASSPGTQETQYF	TGTGCCAGCTCACCGGGGACACAAGAGACCCAGTACTTC
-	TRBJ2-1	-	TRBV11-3	CASSPPGRGWGEQFF	TGTGCCAGCAGCCCCCCAGGGCGGGGATGGGGGGAGCAGTTCTTC
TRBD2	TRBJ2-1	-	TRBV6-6	CASSRAGTSWRNEQFF	TGTGCCAGCAGTCGAGCCGGGACTAGCTGGCGGAATGAGCAGTTCTTC
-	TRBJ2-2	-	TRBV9	CASSVAPGGQTTGELFF	TGTGCCAGCAGCGTAGCCCCCGGGGGGCAGACCACCGGGGAGCTGTTTTTT
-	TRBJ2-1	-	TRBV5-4	CASKWFREDNEQFF	TGTGCCAGCAAGTGGTTTAGGGAAGACAATGAGCAGTTCTTC
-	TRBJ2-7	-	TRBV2	CASNRDGHYEQYF	TGTGCCAGCAATAGGGACGGCCACTACGAGCAGTACTTC
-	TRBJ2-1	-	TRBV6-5	CASSLTSSSYNEQFF	TGTGCCAGCAGCTTAACTTCGAGCTCCTACAATGAGCAGTTCTTC
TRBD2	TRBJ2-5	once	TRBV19	CASSMAGEVETQYF	TGTGCCAGTAGTATGGCGGGAGAAGTGGAGACCCAGTACTTC
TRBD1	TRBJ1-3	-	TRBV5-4	CASSPDRASGNTIYF	TGTGCCAGCAGCCCGGACAGGGCATCCGGAAACACCATATATTTT
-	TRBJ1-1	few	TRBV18	CASSGSGTEAFF	TGTGCCAGCTCAGGGTCAGGGACTGAAGCTTTCTTT
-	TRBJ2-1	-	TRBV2	CASKADDNEQFF	TGTGCCAGCAAAGCTGATGACAATGAGCAGTTCTTC
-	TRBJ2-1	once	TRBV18	CASSPPGQGGFGEQFF	TGTGCCAGCTCACCACCCGGTCAGGGGGGATTCGGTGAGCAGTTCTTC
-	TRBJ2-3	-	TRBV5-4	CASSLGTLADTQYF	TGTGCCAGCAGCTTGGGCACCCTGGCTGATACGCAGTATTTT
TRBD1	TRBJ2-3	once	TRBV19	CASVSGTDYTDTQYF	TGTGCCAGCGTAAGTGGGACAGATTACACAGATACGCAGTATTTT
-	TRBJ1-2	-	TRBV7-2	CASSLRANYGYTF	TGTGCCAGCAGCTTAAGGGCTAACTATGGCTACACCTTC
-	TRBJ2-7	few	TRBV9	CASSVSGSGEQYF	TGTGCCAGCAGCGTATCGGGGTCCGGCGAGCAGTACTTC
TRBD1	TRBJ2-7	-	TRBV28	CASKTGTIYEQYF	TGTGCCAGTAAGACAGGGACGATTTACGAGCAGTACTTC
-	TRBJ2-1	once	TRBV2	CASSEGLVYNEQFF	TGTGCCAGCAGTGAAGGTCTAGTATACAATGAGCAGTTCTTC
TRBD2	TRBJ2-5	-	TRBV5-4	CASSPGTSAETQYF	TGTGCCAGCAGCCCTGGGACTAGCGCCGAGACCCAGTACTTC
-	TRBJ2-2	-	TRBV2	CASSFYTGELFF	TGTGCCAGCAGTTTTTATACCGGGGAGCTGTTTTTT
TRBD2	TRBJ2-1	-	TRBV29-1	CSVDEAGVYNEQFF	TGCAGCGTTGACGAAGCGGGAGTTTACAATGAGCAGTTCTTC
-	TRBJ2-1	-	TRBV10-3	CAISESRARTNNEQFF	TGTGCCATCAGTGAGTCCCGGGCCCGCACGAACAATGAGCAGTTCTTC
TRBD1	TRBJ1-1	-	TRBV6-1	CASILGQGGEAFF	TGTGCCAGCATCCTCGGACAGGGAGGTGAAGCTTTCTTT
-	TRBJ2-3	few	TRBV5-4	CASSWTKGDTQYF	TGTGCCAGCTCCTGGACAAAGGGAGATACGCAGTATTTT